The rows below give T cell receptor beta chains drawn from one sample of a study of sequential checkpoint blockade in melanoma. Clones were read by immunoSEQ multiplex PCR, and TCRdb kept only the in-frame ones, dropping some. The table includes about 32,000 clones, less than 85% detected once. Sequenced here: CD8+ T cells sorted from blood (inferred from file names), sampled from a patient given nivolumab and ipilimumab in sequence. All receptors derive from a human donor with melanoma. CDR3s include the opening cysteine and the closing phenylalanine or tryptophan. A D gene is named only where the DNA matches it firmly. Clone size, where shown, is once, few, many, or a class for clones that have expanded.

NA,TRBV7-6,16,NA,TRBJ1-1,TGTGCCAGCAGCTTATCGGGGGAGGGGAGGAACACTGAAGCTTTCTTT,CASSLSGEGRNTEAFF
NA,TRBV15,14,NA,TRBJ1-5,TGTGCCACCAGAAGCCTAGATAGCAATCAGCCCCAGCATTTT,CATRSLDSNQPQHF
few,TRBV19,13,NA,TRBJ1-6,TGTGCCAGTGGGGAGTTCTATAATTCACCCCTCCACTTT,CASGEFYNSPLHF
once,TRBV27,11,NA,TRBJ1-2,TGTGCCAGCAGCCAAGGAGCGGGCTACACCTTC,CASSQGAGYTF
NA,TRBV27,14,TRBD1,TRBJ2-7,TGTGCCAGCAGTCTTCGACAGGGCGTCTACGAGCAGTACTTC,CASSLRQGVYEQYF
NA,TRBV27,13,TRBD1,TRBJ2-7,TGTGCCAGCAGTTTAGACAGGGGCTACGAGCAGTACTTC,CASSLDRGYEQYF
once,TRBV7-6,15,TRBD2,TRBJ2-7,TGTGCCAGCAGCACTCTAGCGGGGGGGCCTTACGAGCAGTACTTC,CASSTLAGGPYEQYF
NA,TRBV29-1,10,NA,TRBJ1-1,TGCAGCGTTGTTAGGGGTATAGCTTTCTTT,CSVVRGIAFF
NA,TRBV28,13,NA,TRBJ1-2,TGTGCCAGCACCCTAAGGACAGCCTATGGCTACACCTTC,CASTLRTAYGYTF
NA,TRBV9,21,TRBD2,TRBJ2-2,TGTGCCAGCAGCGTAGGAAGTTTCCGGGGGGAGCGGGGGCCGCACACCGGGGAGCTGTTTTTT,CASSVGSFRGERGPHTGELFF
NA,TRBV28,13,NA,TRBJ1-1,TGTGCCAGCAGTTTTCGGGGGGCCACTGAAGCTTTCTTT,CASSFRGATEAFF
NA,TRBV11-2,14,NA,TRBJ2-7,TGTGCCAGCAGCTTCCACCCCGAATCCTACGAGCAGTACTTC,CASSFHPESYEQYF